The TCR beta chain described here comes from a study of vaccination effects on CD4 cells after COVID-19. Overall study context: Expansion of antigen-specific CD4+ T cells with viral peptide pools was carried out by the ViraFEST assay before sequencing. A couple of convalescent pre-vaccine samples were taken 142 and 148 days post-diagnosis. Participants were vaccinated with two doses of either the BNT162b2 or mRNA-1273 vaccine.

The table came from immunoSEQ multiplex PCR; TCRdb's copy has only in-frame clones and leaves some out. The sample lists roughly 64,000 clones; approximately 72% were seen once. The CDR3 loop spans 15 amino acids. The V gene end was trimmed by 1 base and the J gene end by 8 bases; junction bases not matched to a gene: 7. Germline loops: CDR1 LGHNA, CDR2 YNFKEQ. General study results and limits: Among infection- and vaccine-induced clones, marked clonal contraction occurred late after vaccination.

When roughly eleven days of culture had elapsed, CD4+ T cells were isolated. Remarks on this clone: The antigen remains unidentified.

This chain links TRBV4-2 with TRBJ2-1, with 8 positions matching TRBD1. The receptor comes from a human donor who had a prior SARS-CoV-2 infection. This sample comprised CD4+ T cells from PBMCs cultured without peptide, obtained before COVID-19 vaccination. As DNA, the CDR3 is TGTGCCAGCAGCCAAGTGCCAGGGGGCTTGGATGAGCAGTTCTTC. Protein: CASSQVPGGLDEQFF.